This TCR beta chain was profiled in a study of blood T cell repertoires in COVID-19. Study-level information: T cells, B-cell-depleted T cells, or PBMCs supplied cDNA or gDNA.

This clone has just one count. This sample also contains other DNA sequences that code for the same CDR3. Measured with immunoSEQ multiplex PCR; TCRdb has only the in-frame clones, and not every one. The sample consists of some 300,000 clones, around 90% of them appearing once. Self-reported history from a screening survey and questionnaire set each donor's cohort. The CDR3 totals 14 residues. Germline lookup yields CDR1 SGHRS and CDR2 YFSETQ. Trimming stripped 0 bases from V and 5 bases from J, with 11 bases between. The chain couples TRBV5-1 to TRBJ1-2; a possible D gene is TRBD1 (6 bases). The sample taken for sequencing was PBMCs or T cells enriched from blood (not recorded which). The source is a woman between 35 and 50 years old who had recovered from COVID-19. CDR3: CASSLEQGLYGYTF. The DNA for the CDR3 is TGCGCCAGCAGCTTGGAACAGGGATTATATGGCTACACCTTC.